The 3 T cell receptor beta chains given below trace back to one sample, sequenced in a study of blood T cell repertoires in COVID-19. The table came from immunoSEQ multiplex PCR; TCRdb's copy has only in-frame clones and leaves some out. This sample carries roughly 210,000 clones, 88% of them seen once, and the ten largest clones take under 2%. The sample consisted of peripheral blood. The receptors originated from a man aged 65 to 79 with acute or convalescent COVID-19.

The chain recombines TRBV28 with TRBJ1-5; D is unresolved. Trimming stripped 5 bases from V and 0 bases from J, with 14 bases between. CDR1 is MDHEN, CDR2 SYDVKM, per germline. The CDR3 is made up of 16 amino acids. CDR3 residues: CASSPPDGNSNQPQHF. CDR3 DNA: TGTGCCAGCAGTCCTCCGGACGGGAATAGCAATCAGCCCCAGCATTTT.

This chain connects TRBV6-5 to TRBJ2-3; TRBD2 matches 9 bases. Losses at the gene ends were 6 bases for V and 3 bases for J; bases not matched to a gene: 7. Germline-derived CDR1 and CDR2 are MNHEY and SVGAGI. This CDR3 spans 15 amino acids. CDR3 coding DNA: TGTGCCAGCAGGGCCTCGGGACTAGCAACAGATACGCAGTATTTT. It is translated as CASRASGLATDTQYF.

This chain links TRBV12-3 or TRBV12-4 with TRBJ1-1, with D maybe TRBD1 (5 bases). The V and J ends lost 6 bases and 12 bases respectively, with 14 bases between them. The CDR3 is 11 residues long. The CDR3 DNA reads as TGTGCCAGCAGCTTGGGGGGGGGACCTTTCTTT. Encoded protein: CASSLGGGPFF.